Given below is one T cell receptor beta chain in context. Per the original data handling: Nucleated cell counts were estimated from reference gene primer amplification. Profiling relied on immunoSEQ multiplex PCR, and the TCRdb table lists in-frame clones only, not all of them. V, J and clone size are taken as reported in that table, and D and trimming were inferred from the DNA itself. The data show 75,000 to 90,000 clones, 80% seen once. The data were taken from a study of blood T cell repertoires in COVID-19. As for the study in general: Sites in the United States, Italy and Spain provided acute and convalescent COVID-19 samples. PBMCs, B-cell-depleted T cells, or T cells were the source of the cDNA or gDNA that made up the material.

Per the germline V gene, CDR1 is SEHNR and CDR2 is FQNEAQ (reference sequence). V was clipped by 6 bases and J by 6 bases, with 15 bases between them. This CDR3 is built from 14 residues. The chain joins TRBV7-9 to TRBJ2-1; possible D gene TRBD2, 7 bases. This receptor was taken from a woman aged 40 to 50 with active or convalescent COVID-19. Source material: peripheral blood. For the CDR3, the DNA is TGTGCCAGCAGTTCGGGGGGCTTCCTCAATGAGCAGTTCTTC. It yields the protein CASSSGGFLNEQFF.